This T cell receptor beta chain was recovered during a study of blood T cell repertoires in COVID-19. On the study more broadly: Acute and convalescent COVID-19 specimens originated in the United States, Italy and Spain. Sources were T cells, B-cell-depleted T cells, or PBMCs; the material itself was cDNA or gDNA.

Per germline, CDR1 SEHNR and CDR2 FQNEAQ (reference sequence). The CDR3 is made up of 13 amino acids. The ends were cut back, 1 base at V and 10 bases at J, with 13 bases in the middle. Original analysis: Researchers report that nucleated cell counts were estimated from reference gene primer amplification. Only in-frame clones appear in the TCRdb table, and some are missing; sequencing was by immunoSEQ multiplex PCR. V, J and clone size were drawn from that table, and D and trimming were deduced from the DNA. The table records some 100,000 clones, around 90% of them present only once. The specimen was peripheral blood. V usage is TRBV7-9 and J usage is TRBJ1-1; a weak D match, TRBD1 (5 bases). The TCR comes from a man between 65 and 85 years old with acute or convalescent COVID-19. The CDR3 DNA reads TGTGCCAGCAGCTTAGAGATGACAGCACCAGCTTTCTTT. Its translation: CASSLEMTAPAFF.